These 4 T cell receptor beta chains share one sample of origin, sequenced in a study of cytomegalovirus exposure and HLA in healthy donors. The study ran its PCR with 60 Vbeta and 13 Jbeta primers. The assay was immunoSEQ multiplex PCR, and TCRdb's table has in-frame clones only and misses some. The sample shows roughly 150,000 clones, more than 65% of them seen only once. The sample was PBMCs. These receptors originate from a young man in good health and CMV-seronegative.

This chain joins TRBV7-2 and TRBJ2-3; 7 bases line up with TRBD2. Germline trimming cut 6 bases from V and 0 bases from J; bases unmatched to any gene: 3. The germline CDR1 and CDR2 sequences are SGHTA and FQGNSA. The CDR3 covers 14 residues. As DNA, the CDR3 is TGTGCCAGCAGAGCTAGCGGTAGCACAGATACGCAGTATTTT. Encoded protein: CASRASGSTDTQYF.

DNA of the CDR3: TGTGCCAGCAGCGCGGGACTCCAATCCTACGAGCAGTACTTC. Protein: CASSAGLQSYEQYF. The chain links TRBV7-9 to TRBJ2-7, with D maybe TRBD2 (6 bases). V dropped 5 bases and J dropped 1 base, with 12 bases sitting between them. The CDR3 is 14 amino acids. The germline CDR1 and CDR2 sequences are SEHNR and FQNEAQ (reference sequence).

The chain combines TRBV7-2 with TRBJ2-1, with D maybe TRBD2 (6 bases). Trimming removed 7 bases from V and 5 bases from J, with 18 bases in between. This CDR3 contains 15 residues. Germline V gene data show CDR1 as SGHTA and CDR2 as FQGNSA. DNA for the CDR3: TGTGCCAGCACCAAAGGAGTAGCGGACAACAATGAGCAGTTCTTC. Amino acid sequence: CASTKGVADNNEQFF.

The chain links TRBV7-9 to TRBJ2-1, with 8 bases lining up with TRBD2. Trimming at V came to 5 bases and at J to 0 bases, leaving 12 bases not matched to a gene. Germline CDR1 reads SEHNR; CDR2 reads FQNEAQ (reference sequence). The CDR3 runs 18 residues. The CDR3 sequence: CASSGEELAAYSYNEQFF. CDR3 in DNA: TGTGCCAGCAGCGGCGAGGAACTAGCGGCGTACTCCTACAATGAGCAGTTCTTC.